This T cell receptor beta chain originates from a study of T cell responses to AZD1222 COVID-19 vaccine. Concerning this clone itself: What it binds is unknown.

Germline-derived CDR1 and CDR2 are SEHNR and FQNEAQ (reference sequence). With 6 bases clipped from V and 6 bases from J, the junction kept 15 bases outside the gene matches. This CDR3 comprises 17 residues. Regarding the study as a whole: White British ancestry dominated among donors, who included more females, and clonal diversity was possibly underestimated. Spike as a whole was targeted by vaccine-associated CD4 TCRs, dominant at 160-218 and 743-854. The study reported that nearly half of spike-specific TCRs target unmutated variant regions. The study found Spike-specific TCR breadth and depth rose after two AZD1222 doses.

Method: immunoSEQ multiplex PCR; TCRdb's copy keeps in-frame clones and lacks some. The sample includes approximately 150,000 clones, under 95% of them seen just once. The clonotype was recovered from an adult in good health. This specimen was peripheral blood, taken on day 0 of AZD1222 vaccination. The chain employs TRBV7-9 and TRBJ2-2, with 8 bases fitting TRBD2. CDR3 amino acids: CASRLFGGTRGPGELFF. The DNA for the CDR3 is TGTGCCAGCAGACTCTTCGGAGGGACTAGGGGTCCCGGGGAGCTGTTTTTT.